The 8 T cell receptor beta chains given below trace back to one sample, sequenced in a study of T cell responses to AZD1222 COVID-19 vaccine. This table comes from immunoSEQ multiplex PCR, and its TCRdb copy is limited to in-frame clones, with some not included. There are 130,000 to 150,000 clones in the sample; roughly 90% occur only once, and 2.5% to 4% lies in the top ten. Specimen: peripheral blood, collected on day 0 of AZD1222 vaccination. These receptors came from an adult in good health.

The gene calls are TRBV4-1 and TRBJ1-1, with D maybe TRBD1 (5 bases). Trimming shortened V by 1 base and J by 4 bases, and 19 bases separated the two germline ends. Looked up from germline, CDR1 is MGHRA and CDR2 is YSYEKL. The CDR3 is 17 residues long. The CDR3 loop reads CASSQVGAGPRGTEAFF. CDR3 sequence (DNA): TGCGCCAGCAGCCAAGTAGGGGCAGGGCCCCGGGGCACTGAAGCTTTCTTT.

V gene TRBV19 combines with J gene TRBJ1-5, with a weak D call TRBD1 (5 bases). The CDR3 consists of 17 residues. CDR1 LNHDA and CDR2 SQIVND come from the germline V gene (reference sequence). V was clipped by 1 base and J by 0 bases, with 13 bases between them. CDR3 protein: CASSIASTDLSNQPQHF. The CDR3 DNA reads as TGTGCCAGTAGTATAGCCTCGACAGACCTTAGCAATCAGCCCCAGCATTTT.

The chain uses TRBV15 and TRBJ2-7, with D possibly matching TRBD2 (6 bases). The V end was cut by 0 bases, the J end by 4 bases, with 16 bases between. The V gene's germline CDR1 is LNHNV and CDR2 YYDKDF (reference sequence). The CDR3 length is 16 residues. The CDR3 nucleotides are TGTGCCACCAGCAGAGATCGTGGCGGGAATTATTACGAGCAGTACTTC. Protein sequence: CATSRDRGGNYYEQYF.

This clone was detected only once. The V and J genes are TRBV10-3 and TRBJ2-3; 11 bases line up with TRBD2. Trimming cost V 6 bases and J 0 bases; bases outside gene matches: 14. The CDR3 is 19 amino acids. Germline V lookup: CDR1 ENHRY, CDR2 SYGVKD. Here the CDR3 DNA reads TGTGCCATCAGCGGACTAGCGGGTTCCTCCTTGGGTAGCACAGATACGCAGTATTTT. Its protein is CAISGLAGSSLGSTDTQYF.

This clone is a singleton in its sample. The genes are TRBV9 and TRBJ1-3; no clear D gene. Trimming cost V 0 bases and J 0 bases, with 13 bases left between them. This CDR3 is 17 amino acids long. CDR1 and CDR2 (germline): SGDLS, YYNGEE. The CDR3 sequence is CASSVVPGSFSGNTIYF. CDR3 nucleotide sequence: TGTGCCAGCAGCGTAGTCCCAGGTTCCTTCTCTGGAAACACCATATATTTT.

As for this clone: One end of the junction does not line up with germline, which may come from a read error. V and J are TRBV4-1 and TRBJ1-2; D unresolved. This CDR3 is built from 13 residues. Germline CDR1 and CDR2: MGHRA and YSYEKL. The CDR3 sequence is CASSPERQSGSIF. CDR3 sequence (DNA): TGCGCCAGCAGCCCCGAACGTCAATCAGGTTCTATCTTC.

The chain carries TRBV11-3 and TRBJ2-1; possibly TRBD1 for D (5 bases). Trimming pared 11 bases from V and 4 bases from J, leaving 12 bases between. This CDR3 comprises 12 residues. Per germline, CDR1 SGHNT and CDR2 YENEEA. CDR3 loop: CAGKTAYNEQFF. Here the CDR3 DNA reads TGTGCCGGCAAGACAGCTTACAATGAGCAGTTCTTC.

V usage is TRBV19 and J usage is TRBJ1-1; D perhaps matches TRBD1 (5 bases). The CDR3 has 13 amino acids. Trimming removed 6 bases from V and 3 bases from J, with 11 bases in between. CDR1 is LNHDA, CDR2 SQIVND, per germline (reference sequence). The CDR3 is CASRDVGDTEAFF. DNA for the CDR3: TGTGCCAGTAGAGACGTAGGGGACACTGAAGCTTTCTTT. Combining the CDR3 with reference TRBV19 and TRBJ1-1 gives the whole variable domain DGGITQSPKYLFRKEGQNVTLSCEQNLNHDAMYWYRQDPGQGLRLIYYSQIVNDFQKGDIAEGYSVSREKKESFPLTVTSAQKNPTAFYLCASRDVGDTEAFFGQGTRLTVV.